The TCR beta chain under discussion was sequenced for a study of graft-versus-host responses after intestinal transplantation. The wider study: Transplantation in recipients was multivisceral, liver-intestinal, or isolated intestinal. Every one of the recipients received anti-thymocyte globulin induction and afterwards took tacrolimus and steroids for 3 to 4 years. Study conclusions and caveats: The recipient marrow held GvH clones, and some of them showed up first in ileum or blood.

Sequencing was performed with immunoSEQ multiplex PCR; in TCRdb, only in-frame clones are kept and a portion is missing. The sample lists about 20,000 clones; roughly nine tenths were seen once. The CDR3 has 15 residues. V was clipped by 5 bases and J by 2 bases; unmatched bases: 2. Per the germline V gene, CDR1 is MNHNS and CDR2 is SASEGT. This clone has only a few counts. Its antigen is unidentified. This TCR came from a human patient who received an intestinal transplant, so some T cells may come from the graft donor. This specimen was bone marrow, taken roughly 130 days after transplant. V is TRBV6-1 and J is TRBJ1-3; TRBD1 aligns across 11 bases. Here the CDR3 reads CASSLDRGPGNTIYF. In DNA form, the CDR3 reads TGTGCCAGCAGTTTGGACAGGGGGCCTGGAAACACCATATATTTT.